Sequencing of this T cell receptor (beta chain) was carried out in a study of cytomegalovirus exposure and HLA in healthy donors. In germline, CDR1 is SGHAT, CDR2 FQNNGV. V trimming: 5 bases; J trimming: 9 bases; junction bases outside the gene matches: 8. This CDR3 comprises 14 residues. Libraries were prepared by immunoSEQ multiplex PCR; TCRdb keeps only in-frame clonotypes and omits some of them. This repertoire shows 170,000 or so clones, around 81% found once; its top ten account for 2.5% to 3%. The source is a woman between 18 and 29 years old in good health and CMV-seropositive. The specimen sequenced was PBMCs. V gene TRBV11-2 combines with J gene TRBJ1-5; 9 nucleotides match TRBD1. The CDR3 is CASSAGQGILPQHF. CDR3 nucleotides: TGTGCCAGCAGCGCGGGACAGGGTATATTGCCCCAGCATTTT.